Given below is one TCR beta chain in context. The data were obtained in a study of T cell changes during pregnancy in multiple sclerosis. Sequencing was performed with immunoSEQ multiplex PCR; in TCRdb, only in-frame clones are kept and a portion is missing. The sample holds about 110,000 clones, approximately 90% seen once. The sample consisted of peripheral blood, taken after pregnancy. The source is a female donor with multiple sclerosis, enrolled in a pregnancy study.

CDR3 in amino acids: CASSASLRPVYNEQFF. The CDR3 bases are TGTGCCAGCAGCGCCTCACTACGACCGGTCTACAATGAGCAGTTCTTC. The gene calls are TRBV9 and TRBJ2-1; D uncertain. Germline V CDR1 and CDR2: SGDLS, YYNGEE. V was shortened by 3 bases and J by 3 bases, with 16 bases between the two germline ends. The CDR3 is 16 amino acids.